A single sample is the source of the 20 T cell receptor beta chains below, sequenced in a study of cytomegalovirus exposure and HLA in healthy donors. Primers included in the PCR were 60 Vbeta and 13 Jbeta primers. Repertoires were generated with immunoSEQ multiplex PCR, while TCRdb's copy carries only in-frame clones and drops some. There are about 130,000 clones in the sample; approximately 84% occur only once, and about 2.9% lies in the top ten. Sequencing used PBMCs. The receptors derive from a boy between 2 and 10 years old in good health and CMV-seronegative.

The V call is TRBV6-4, the J call TRBJ1-2; D not resolved. Germline assignment: CDR1 MRHNA and CDR2 SNTAGT. The germline V and J ends were trimmed by 0 bases and 4 bases, with 12 bases remaining between them. This CDR3 is built from 15 residues. In DNA, the CDR3 is TGTGCCAGCAGTGACTCGGCCGCGGGCGGCTATGGCTACACCTTC. Amino acids: CASSDSAAGGYGYTF.

The rearrangement joins TRBV4-3 to TRBJ1-2; D perhaps matches TRBD1 (5 bases). Per germline, CDR1 LGHNA and CDR2 YSLEER. The ends were cut back, 3 bases at V and 4 bases at J, with 18 bases in the middle. This CDR3 is built from 16 residues. Here the CDR3 DNA reads TGCGCCAGCAGCCAGGGTAGCGGGGGTTCGGGCTATGGCTACACCTTC. Its protein is CASSQGSGGSGYGYTF.

Note on this clone: It differs at one base from a far larger clone, so likely a read error. The V and J genes are TRBV4-3 and TRBJ2-7, with D possibly being TRBD1 (5 bases). The CDR3 consists of 16 residues. Between the trimmed V and J ends, which lost 0 bases and 3 bases, there was a span of 15 bases. The germline V gene encodes CDR1 LGHNA and CDR2 YSLEER. CDR3 sequence (DNA): TGCGCCAGCAGCCAAGAGCTTGGCTGGGGCGTCTACGAGCAGTACTTC. Protein product: CASSQELGWGVYEQYF.

The chain carries TRBV4-3 and TRBJ1-2, with 11 bases that match TRBD1. This CDR3 is built from 17 residues. The germline CDR1 and CDR2 sequences are LGHNA and YSLEER. The ends lost 3 bases at V and 6 bases at J; junction bases unmatched: 12. The DNA for the CDR3 is TGCGCCAGCAGCCAGGCCACGGACAGGGGGCGCATGGATGGCTACACCTTC. Translating gives CASSQATDRGRMDGYTF.

The rearrangement joins TRBV2 to TRBJ2-7, with 9 bases matching TRBD2. With V trimmed by 7 bases and J by 1 base, 8 bases remained unmatched. This CDR3 has 15 amino acids. In germline, CDR1 is SNHLY, CDR2 FYNNEI. The CDR3 spells CASTVSGGISYEQYF. CDR3 DNA: TGTGCCAGCACTGTAAGCGGGGGGATATCCTACGAGCAGTACTTC.

V and J are TRBV6-5 and TRBJ2-7; 7 nucleotides line up with TRBD1. J gave up 2 bases and V 9 bases, and 10 bases lay outside the gene matches. The CDR3 runs to 14 residues. Per the germline V gene, CDR1 is MNHEY and CDR2 is SVGAGI. The CDR3 nucleotides are TGTGCCAGTCGGGACAGCCTAAAACCCTACGAGCAGTACGTC. This translates into CASRDSLKPYEQYV.

This chain joins TRBV5-4 and TRBJ2-5; TRBD2 agrees at 9 bases. Germline lookup yields CDR1 SGHNT and CDR2 YYREEE (reference sequence). J gave up 0 bases and V 0 bases, and 3 bases lay outside the gene matches. CDR3 length equals 16 residues. In nucleotides, the CDR3 is TGTGCCAGCAGCTTGGGTGCGGGAGGGGACCAAGAGACCCAGTACTTC. It codes for CASSLGAGGDQETQYF.

This clone occurred once. The genes are TRBV9 and TRBJ2-7, with 7 bases that match TRBD1. Germline values: CDR1 SGDLS, CDR2 YYNGEE. CDR3 length: 14 residues. J was trimmed by 3 bases and V by 0 bases; bases with no gene match: 3. The CDR3 nucleotides are TGTGCCAGCAGCGTAGAGGGGGCAGACTACGAGCAGTACTTC. Translation gives CASSVEGADYEQYF. The variable domain in full, with the rest retrieved from reference TRBV9 and TRBJ2-7, is DSGVTQTPKHLITATGQRVTLRCSPRSGDLSVYWYQQSLDQGLQFLIQYYNGEERAKGNILERFSAQQFPDLHSELNLSSLELGDSALYFCASSVEGADYEQYFGPGTRLTVT.

This clone came up once. The chain employs TRBV27 and TRBJ2-6; no definite D call. V was trimmed by 5 bases and J by 0 bases, leaving 11 bases between them. CDR1 is MNHEY, CDR2 SMNVEV, per germline (reference sequence). The CDR3 has 16 residues. The CDR3 DNA reads TGTGCCAGCAGTCCGCGGTCGTCCTCTGGGGCCAACGTCCTGACTTTC. Translated: CASSPRSSSGANVLTF.

The chain uses TRBV7-8 and TRBJ2-4; 7 bases agree with TRBD1. This CDR3 is built from 17 residues. The trim removed 5 bases at V and 1 base at J, leaving 11 bases unmatched. Germline V gives CDR1 SGHVS, CDR2 FQNEAQ. The CDR3 DNA follows: TGTGCCAGCAGCCCAACTACAGGGGCGCTGGCCAAAAACATTCAGTACTTC. Translating gives CASSPTTGALAKNIQYF.

This chain connects TRBV7-8 to TRBJ2-3, with 7 bases aligning to TRBD1. Germline CDR1 is SGHVS and CDR2 is FQNEAQ. The CDR3 runs 18 residues. V lost 1 base and J lost 2; bases outside the gene matches: 12. For the CDR3, the DNA is TGTGCCAGCAGCTTAGGGACAGGAACTACTCTCTCCACAGATACGCAGTATTTT. This encodes CASSLGTGTTLSTDTQYF.

V is TRBV5-6 and J is TRBJ2-4, with TRBD2 matching over 12 bases. V trimming: 7 bases; J trimming: 3 bases; junction bases outside the gene matches: 14. Germline V gene sequence: CDR1 SGHDT, CDR2 YYEEEE. The CDR3 runs 18 residues. The CDR3 sequence is CASGYQRLAGEGKNIQYF. The CDR3 bases are TGTGCCAGCGGCTACCAAAGACTAGCGGGAGAAGGCAAAAACATTCAGTACTTC.

V is TRBV5-1 and J is TRBJ2-5; maybe TRBD2 (6 bases). Germline V gene data show CDR1 as SGHRS and CDR2 as YFSETQ. The V end was cut by 4 bases, the J end by 5 bases, with 15 bases between. The CDR3 length is 14 residues. As DNA, the CDR3 is TGCGCCAGCAGCCCGCGGGACGTCGTGGAGACCCAGTACTTC. This translates into CASSPRDVVETQYF.

The chain combines TRBV10-1 with TRBJ2-1, with a weak D call TRBD1 (5 bases). The length of the CDR3 is 15 residues. The germline gives CDR1 WNHNN, CDR2 SYGVQD (reference sequence). The V end was cut by 8 bases, the J end by 7 bases, with 21 bases between. As DNA, the CDR3 is TGCGCCAGCGGGGCCACATGCCTCCGTCGGAATGAGCAGTTCTTC. As protein: CASGATCLRRNEQFF.

V is TRBV5-1 and J is TRBJ2-7; D is perhaps TRBD1 (5 bases). The CDR3 spans 13 residues. Deletions cut 0 bases from V and 1 base from J, with 5 bases between. CDR1 and CDR2 from the germline V gene are SGHRS and YFSETQ. The CDR3 DNA is TGCGCCAGCAGCTTGGAGGGGTCCTACGAGCAGTACGTC. Protein sequence: CASSLEGSYEQYV.

This clone has a handful of counts. V is TRBV19 and J is TRBJ1-4, with 7 positions matching TRBD1. CDR1 and CDR2 (germline): LNHDA, SQIVND (reference sequence). Trimming took 5 bases from V and 8 from J; bases not matched to a gene: 11. This CDR3 is 15 amino acids long. CDR3 in amino acids: CASSLDPTGLEKLFF. The CDR3 region has the DNA TGTGCCAGTAGTCTGGACCCGACAGGGTTGGAAAAACTGTTTTTT.

The chain joins TRBV4-2 to TRBJ2-4; TRBD1 matches at 7 bases. CDR1 and CDR2 (germline): LGHNA, YNFKEQ. The CDR3 totals 15 residues. With V trimmed by 1 base and J by 4 bases, 4 bases remained unmatched. The CDR3 nucleotides are TGTGCCAGCAGCCAAGCCAGGGGGATTAAAAACATTCAGTACTTC. This codes for CASSQARGIKNIQYF.

This chain uses TRBV19 with TRBJ2-3; D not resolved. The V and J ends lost 6 bases and 2 bases respectively, with 6 bases between them. This CDR3 spans 12 amino acids. CDR1 and CDR2 from the germline V gene are LNHDA and SQIVND (reference sequence). The CDR3 sequence: CASSFITDTQYF. The CDR3 region has the DNA TGTGCCAGTAGCTTTATCACAGATACGCAGTATTTT.

This clone was seen just once. The chain uses TRBV5-5 and TRBJ1-2, with D perhaps matching TRBD1 (6 bases). Trimming removed 4 bases at V and 4 bases at J, with 11 bases between. This CDR3 comprises 13 residues. Germline assignment: CDR1 SGHKS and CDR2 YYEKEE (reference sequence). This CDR3 is CASSQDRLYGYTF. The CDR3 DNA reads TGTGCCAGCAGCCAGGACAGACTCTATGGCTACACCTTC.

This rearrangement joins TRBV10-3 to TRBJ2-1; no definite D call. The CDR3 is 15 amino acids. V was cut by 0 bases and J by 6 bases, with 12 bases left in between. CDR1 ENHRY and CDR2 SYGVKD come from the germline V gene. CDR3 nucleotides: TGTGCCATCAGTGAGTCGAGTACCCCCCCCAATGAGCAGTTCTTC. The encoded protein is CAISESSTPPNEQFF.